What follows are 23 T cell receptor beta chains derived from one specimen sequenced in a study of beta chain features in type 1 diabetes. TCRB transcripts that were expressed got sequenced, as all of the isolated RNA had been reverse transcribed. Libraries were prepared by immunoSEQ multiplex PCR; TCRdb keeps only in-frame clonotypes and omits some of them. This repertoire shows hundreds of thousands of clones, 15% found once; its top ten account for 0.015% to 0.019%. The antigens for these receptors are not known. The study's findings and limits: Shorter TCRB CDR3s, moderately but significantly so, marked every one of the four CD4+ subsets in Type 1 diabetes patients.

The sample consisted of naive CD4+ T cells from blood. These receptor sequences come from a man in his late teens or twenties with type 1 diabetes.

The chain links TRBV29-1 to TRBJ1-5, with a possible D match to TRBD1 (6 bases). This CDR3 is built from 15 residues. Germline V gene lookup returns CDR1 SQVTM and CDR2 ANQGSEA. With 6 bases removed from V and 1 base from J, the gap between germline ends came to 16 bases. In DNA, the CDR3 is TGCAGCGTCGCATACGGACAGACGAGCAATCAGCCCCAGCATTTT. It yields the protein CSVAYGQTSNQPQHF.

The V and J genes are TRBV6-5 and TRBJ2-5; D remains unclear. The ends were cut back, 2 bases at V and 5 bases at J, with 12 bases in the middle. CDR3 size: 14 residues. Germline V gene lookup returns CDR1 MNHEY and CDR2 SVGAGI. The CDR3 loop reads CASSYSNEVETQYF. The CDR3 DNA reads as TGTGCCAGCAGTTACAGTAATGAGGTGGAGACCCAGTACTTC.

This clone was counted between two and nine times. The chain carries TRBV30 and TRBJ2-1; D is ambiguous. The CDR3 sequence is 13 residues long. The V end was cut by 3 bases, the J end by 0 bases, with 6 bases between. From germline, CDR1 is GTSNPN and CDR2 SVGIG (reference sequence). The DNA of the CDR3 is TGTGCCTGGAGGACTTCCTCCTACAATGAGCAGTTCTTC. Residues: CAWRTSSYNEQFF.

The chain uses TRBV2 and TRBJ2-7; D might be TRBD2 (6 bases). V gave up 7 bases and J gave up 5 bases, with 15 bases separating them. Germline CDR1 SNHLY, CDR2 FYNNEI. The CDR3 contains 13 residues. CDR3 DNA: TGTGCCAGCATGGTCGGGGGTAAGCACGAGCAGTACTTC. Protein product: CASMVGGKHEQYF.

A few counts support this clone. CDR3 sequence (DNA): TGTGCCACCAGCAGAGATAGTTTTGGAAACACCATATATTTT. Amino acids: CATSRDSFGNTIYF. The gene calls are TRBV15 and TRBJ1-3; D call uncertain. Looked up from germline, CDR1 is LNHNV and CDR2 is YYDKDF (reference sequence). CDR3 length equals 14 residues. V lost 0 bases, J lost 3 bases, and 6 bases lay in between.

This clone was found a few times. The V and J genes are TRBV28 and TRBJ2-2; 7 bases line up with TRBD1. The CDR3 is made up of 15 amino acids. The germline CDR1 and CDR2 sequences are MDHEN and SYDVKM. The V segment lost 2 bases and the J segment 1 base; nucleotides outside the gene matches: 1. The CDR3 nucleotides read TGTGCCAGCAGTTTAGGACAGGTGAACACCGGGGAGCTGTTTTTT. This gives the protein CASSLGQVNTGELFF.

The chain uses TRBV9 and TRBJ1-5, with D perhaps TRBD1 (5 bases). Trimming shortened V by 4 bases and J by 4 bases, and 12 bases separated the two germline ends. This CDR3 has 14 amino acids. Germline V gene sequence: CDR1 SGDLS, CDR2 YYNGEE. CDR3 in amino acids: CASSPRGGNQPQHF. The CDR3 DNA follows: TGTGCCAGCAGCCCCCGCGGGGGGAATCAGCCCCAGCATTTT.

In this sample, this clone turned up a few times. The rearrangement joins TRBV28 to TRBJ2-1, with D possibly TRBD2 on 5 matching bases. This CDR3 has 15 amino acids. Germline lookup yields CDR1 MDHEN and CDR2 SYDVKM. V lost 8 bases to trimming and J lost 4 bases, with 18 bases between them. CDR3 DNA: TGTGCCAGCGCCCGAATACAGAGAGGGTACAATGAGCAGTTCTTC. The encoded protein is CASARIQRGYNEQFF.

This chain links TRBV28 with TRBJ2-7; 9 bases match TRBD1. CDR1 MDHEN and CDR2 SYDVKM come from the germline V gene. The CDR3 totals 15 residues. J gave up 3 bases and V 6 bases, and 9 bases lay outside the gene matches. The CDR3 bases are TGTGCCAGCAGGGAACCGGGACAGGGCAACTACGAGCAGTACTTC. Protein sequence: CASREPGQGNYEQYF.

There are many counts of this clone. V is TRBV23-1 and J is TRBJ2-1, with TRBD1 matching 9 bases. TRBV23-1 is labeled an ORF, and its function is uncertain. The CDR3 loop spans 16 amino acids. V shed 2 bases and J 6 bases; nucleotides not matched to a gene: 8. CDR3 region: CASSQPRDRAGNEQFF. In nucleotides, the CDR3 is TGCGCCAGCAGTCAACCCCGGGACAGGGCTGGCAATGAGCAGTTCTTC.

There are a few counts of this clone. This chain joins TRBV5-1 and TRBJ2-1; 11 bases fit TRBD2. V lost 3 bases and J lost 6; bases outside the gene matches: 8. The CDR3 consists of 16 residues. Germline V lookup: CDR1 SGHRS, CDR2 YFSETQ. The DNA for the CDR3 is TGCGCCAGCAGCTCGGGGGCTAGCGGGGGGATCAATGAGCAGTTCTTC. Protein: CASSSGASGGINEQFF.

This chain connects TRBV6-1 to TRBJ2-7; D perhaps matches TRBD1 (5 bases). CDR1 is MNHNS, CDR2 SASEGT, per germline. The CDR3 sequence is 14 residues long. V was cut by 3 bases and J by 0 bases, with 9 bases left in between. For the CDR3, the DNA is TGTGCCAGCAGTGAGACAGCAGACTCCTACGAGCAGTACTTC. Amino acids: CASSETADSYEQYF.

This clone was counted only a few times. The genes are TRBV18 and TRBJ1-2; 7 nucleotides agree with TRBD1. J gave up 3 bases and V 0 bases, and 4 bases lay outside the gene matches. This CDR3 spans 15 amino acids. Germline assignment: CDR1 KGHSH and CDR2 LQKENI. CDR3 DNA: TGTGCCAGCTCACCACCGAATACAGGGGACTATGGCTACACCTTC. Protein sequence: CASSPPNTGDYGYTF.

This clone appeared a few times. The chain's CDR3 is CASSLWGGGDKNIQYF. The DNA for the CDR3 is TGTGCCAGCAGTCTCTGGGGAGGGGGGGACAAAAACATTCAGTACTTC. This chain connects TRBV28 to TRBJ2-4; TRBD2 might be the D (7 bases). The CDR3 extends over 16 amino acids. V lost 5 bases to trimming and J lost 3 bases, with 17 bases between them. Looked up from germline, CDR1 is MDHEN and CDR2 is SYDVKM.

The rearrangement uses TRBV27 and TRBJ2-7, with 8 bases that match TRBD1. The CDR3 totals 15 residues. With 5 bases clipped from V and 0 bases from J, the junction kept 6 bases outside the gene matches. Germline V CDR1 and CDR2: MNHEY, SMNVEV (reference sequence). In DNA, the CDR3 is TGTGCCAGCAGTCCCGGACAGGGCCTCTCCTACGAGCAGTACTTC. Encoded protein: CASSPGQGLSYEQYF.

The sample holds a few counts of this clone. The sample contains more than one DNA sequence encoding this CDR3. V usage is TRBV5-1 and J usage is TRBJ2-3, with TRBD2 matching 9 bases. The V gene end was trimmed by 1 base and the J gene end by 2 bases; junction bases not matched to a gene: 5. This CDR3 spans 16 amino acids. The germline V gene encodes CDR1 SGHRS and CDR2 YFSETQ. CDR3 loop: CASSLSLAGATDTQYF. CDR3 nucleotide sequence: TGCGCCAGCAGCTTGTCCTTAGCGGGAGCCACAGATACGCAGTATTTT.

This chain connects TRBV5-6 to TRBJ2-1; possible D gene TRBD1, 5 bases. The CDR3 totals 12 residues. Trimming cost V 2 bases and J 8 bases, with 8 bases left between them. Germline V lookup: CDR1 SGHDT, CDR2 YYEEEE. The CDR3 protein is CASSFRRDEQFF. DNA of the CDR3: TGTGCCAGCAGCTTTCGCAGGGATGAGCAGTTCTTC.

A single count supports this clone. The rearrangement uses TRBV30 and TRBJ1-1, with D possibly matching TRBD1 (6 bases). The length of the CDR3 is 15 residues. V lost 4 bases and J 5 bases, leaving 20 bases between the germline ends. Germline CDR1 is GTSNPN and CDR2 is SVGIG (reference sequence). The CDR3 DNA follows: TGTGCCTGGACCTCGGGAGGGGGGAGGTTTACTGAAGCTTTCTTT. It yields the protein CAWTSGGGRFTEAFF.

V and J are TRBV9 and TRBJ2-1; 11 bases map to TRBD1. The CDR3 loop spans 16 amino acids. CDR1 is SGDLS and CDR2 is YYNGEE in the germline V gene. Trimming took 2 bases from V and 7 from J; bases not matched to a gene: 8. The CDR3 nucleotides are TGTGCCAGCAGCGTTCTTGGACAGGGGGCTTCAAATGAGCAGTTCTTC. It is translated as CASSVLGQGASNEQFF. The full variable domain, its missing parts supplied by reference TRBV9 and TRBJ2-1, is DSGVTQTPKHLITATGQRVTLRCSPRSGDLSVYWYQQSLDQGLQFLIQYYNGEERAKGNILERFSAQQFPDLHSELNLSSLELGDSALYFCASSVLGQGASNEQFFGPGTRLTVL.

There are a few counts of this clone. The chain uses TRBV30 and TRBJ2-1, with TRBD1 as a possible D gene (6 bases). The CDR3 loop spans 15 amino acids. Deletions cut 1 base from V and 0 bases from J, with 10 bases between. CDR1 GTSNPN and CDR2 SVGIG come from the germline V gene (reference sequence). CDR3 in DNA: TGTGCCTGGAGTGACACAGGGTTCTCCTACAATGAGCAGTTCTTC. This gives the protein CAWSDTGFSYNEQFF. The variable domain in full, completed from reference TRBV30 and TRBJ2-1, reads SQTIHQWPATLVQPVGSPLSLECTVEGTSNPNLYWYRQAAGRGLQLLFYSVGIGQISSEVPQNLSASRPQDRQFILSSKKLLLSDSGFYLCAWSDTGFSYNEQFFGPGTRLTVL.

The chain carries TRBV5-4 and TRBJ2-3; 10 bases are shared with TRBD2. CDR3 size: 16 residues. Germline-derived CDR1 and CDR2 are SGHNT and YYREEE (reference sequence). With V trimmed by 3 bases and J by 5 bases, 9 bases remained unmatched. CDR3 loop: CASSYIAGGGVDTQYF. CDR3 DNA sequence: TGTGCCAGCAGCTACATAGCGGGAGGAGGGGTAGATACGCAGTATTTT.

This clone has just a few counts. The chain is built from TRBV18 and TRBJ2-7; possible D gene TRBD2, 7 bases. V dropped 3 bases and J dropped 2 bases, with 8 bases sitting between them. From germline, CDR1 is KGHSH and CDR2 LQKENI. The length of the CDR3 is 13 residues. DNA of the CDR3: TGTGCCAGCTCACCGCGGGGGCCCTACGAGCAGTACTTC. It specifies CASSPRGPYEQYF.

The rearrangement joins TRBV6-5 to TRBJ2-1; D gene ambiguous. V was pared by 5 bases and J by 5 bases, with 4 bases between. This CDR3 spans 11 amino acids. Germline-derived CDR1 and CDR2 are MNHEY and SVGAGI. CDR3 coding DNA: TGTGCCAGCAGTACACACAATGAGCAGTTCTTC. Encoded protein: CASSTHNEQFF.